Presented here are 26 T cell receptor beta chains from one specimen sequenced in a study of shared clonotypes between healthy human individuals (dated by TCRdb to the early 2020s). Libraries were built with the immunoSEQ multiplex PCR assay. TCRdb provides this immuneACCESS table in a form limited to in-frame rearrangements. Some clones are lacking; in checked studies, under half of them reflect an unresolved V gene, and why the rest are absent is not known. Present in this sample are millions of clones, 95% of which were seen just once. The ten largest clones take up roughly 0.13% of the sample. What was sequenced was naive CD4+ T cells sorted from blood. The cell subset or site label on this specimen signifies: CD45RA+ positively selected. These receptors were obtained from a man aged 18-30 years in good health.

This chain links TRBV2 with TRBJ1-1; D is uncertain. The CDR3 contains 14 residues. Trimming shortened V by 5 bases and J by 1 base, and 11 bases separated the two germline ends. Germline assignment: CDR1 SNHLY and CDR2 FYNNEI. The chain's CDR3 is CASSLTVGNTEAFF. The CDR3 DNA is TGTGCCAGCAGTTTAACAGTGGGGAACACTGAAGCTTTCTTT.

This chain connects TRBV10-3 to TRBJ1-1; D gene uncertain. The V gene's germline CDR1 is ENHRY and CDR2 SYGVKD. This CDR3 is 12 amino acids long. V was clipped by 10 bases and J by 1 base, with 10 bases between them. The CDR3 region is CATRVENTEAFF. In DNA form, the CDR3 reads TGTGCCACCCGGGTGGAGAACACTGAAGCTTTCTTT.

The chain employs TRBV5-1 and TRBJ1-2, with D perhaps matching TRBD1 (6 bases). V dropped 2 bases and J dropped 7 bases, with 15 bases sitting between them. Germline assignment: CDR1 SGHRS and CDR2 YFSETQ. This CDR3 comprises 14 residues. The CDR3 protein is CASSLNRDIGGYTF. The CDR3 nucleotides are TGCGCCAGCAGCTTAAACCGGGACATAGGTGGCTACACCTTC. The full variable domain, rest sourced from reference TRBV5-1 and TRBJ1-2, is KAGVTQTPRYLIKTRGQQVTLSCSPISGHRSVSWYQQTPGQGLQFLFEYFSETQRNKGNFPGRFSGRQFSNSRSEMNVSTLELGDSALYLCASSLNRDIGGYTFGSGTRLTVV.

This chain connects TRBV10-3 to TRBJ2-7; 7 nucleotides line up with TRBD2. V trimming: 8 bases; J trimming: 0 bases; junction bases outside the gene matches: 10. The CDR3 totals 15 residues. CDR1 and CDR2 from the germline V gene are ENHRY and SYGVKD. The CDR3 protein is CAISLGAGSSYEQYF. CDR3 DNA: TGTGCCATCTCCTTGGGAGCGGGGAGCTCCTACGAGCAGTACTTC.

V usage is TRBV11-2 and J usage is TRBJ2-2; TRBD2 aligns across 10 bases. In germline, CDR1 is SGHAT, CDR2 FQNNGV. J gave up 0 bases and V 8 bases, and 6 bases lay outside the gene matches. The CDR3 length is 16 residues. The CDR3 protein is CASGTSGKANTGELFF. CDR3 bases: TGTGCCAGCGGAACTAGCGGGAAGGCGAACACCGGGGAGCTGTTTTTT.

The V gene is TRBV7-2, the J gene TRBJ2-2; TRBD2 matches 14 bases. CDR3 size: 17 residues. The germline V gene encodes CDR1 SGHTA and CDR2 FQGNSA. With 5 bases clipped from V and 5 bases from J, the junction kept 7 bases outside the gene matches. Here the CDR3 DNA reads TGTGCCAGCAGCCCAGGCGGACTAGCGGGAGGTACCGGGGAGCTGTTTTTT. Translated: CASSPGGLAGGTGELFF.

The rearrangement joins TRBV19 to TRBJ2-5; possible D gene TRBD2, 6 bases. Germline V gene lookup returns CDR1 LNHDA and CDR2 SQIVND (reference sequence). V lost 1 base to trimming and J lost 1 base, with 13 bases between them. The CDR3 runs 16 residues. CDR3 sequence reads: CASSIAVAVGQETQYF. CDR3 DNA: TGTGCCAGTAGTATAGCGGTAGCGGTGGGCCAAGAGACCCAGTACTTC.

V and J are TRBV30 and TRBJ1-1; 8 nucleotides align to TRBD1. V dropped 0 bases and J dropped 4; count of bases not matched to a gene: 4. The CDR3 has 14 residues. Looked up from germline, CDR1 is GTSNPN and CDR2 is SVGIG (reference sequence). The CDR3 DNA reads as TGTGCCTGGAGTGTTACAGGGGGTCGCACTGAAGCTTTCTTT. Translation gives CAWSVTGGRTEAFF.

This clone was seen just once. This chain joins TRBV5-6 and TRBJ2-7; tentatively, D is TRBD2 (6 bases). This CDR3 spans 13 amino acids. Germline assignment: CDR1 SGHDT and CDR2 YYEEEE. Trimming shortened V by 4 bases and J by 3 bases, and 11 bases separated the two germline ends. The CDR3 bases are TGTGCCAGCAGCCCAGTGGGGGGCTACGAGCAGTACTTC. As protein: CASSPVGGYEQYF.

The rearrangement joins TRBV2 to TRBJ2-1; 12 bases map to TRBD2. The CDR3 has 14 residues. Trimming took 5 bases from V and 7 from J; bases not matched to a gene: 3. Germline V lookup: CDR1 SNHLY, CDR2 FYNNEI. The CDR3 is CASSRGLAGNEQFF. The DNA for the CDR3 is TGTGCCAGCAGTCGGGGACTAGCGGGTAATGAGCAGTTCTTC.

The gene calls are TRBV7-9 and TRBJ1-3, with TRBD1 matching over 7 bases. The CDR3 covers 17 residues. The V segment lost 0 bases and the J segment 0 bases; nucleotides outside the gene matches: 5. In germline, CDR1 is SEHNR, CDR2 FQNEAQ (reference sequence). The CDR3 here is CASSLAWGQSSGNTIYF. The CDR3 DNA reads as TGTGCCAGCAGCTTAGCGTGGGGACAGAGCTCTGGAAACACCATATATTTT.

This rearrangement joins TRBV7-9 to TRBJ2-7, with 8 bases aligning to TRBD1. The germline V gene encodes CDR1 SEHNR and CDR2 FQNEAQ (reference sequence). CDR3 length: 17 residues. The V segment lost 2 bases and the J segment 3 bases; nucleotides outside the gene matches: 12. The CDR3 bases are TGTGCCAGCAGCTTAACTGGGGCGACAGGGGAACGCTACGAGCAGTACTTC. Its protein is CASSLTGATGERYEQYF. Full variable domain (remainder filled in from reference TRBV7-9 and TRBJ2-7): DTGVSQNPRHKITKRGQNVTFRCDPISEHNRLYWYRQTLGQGPEFLTYFQNEAQLEKSRLLSDRFSAERPKGSFSTLEIQRTEQGDSAMYLCASSLTGATGERYEQYFGPGTRLTVT.

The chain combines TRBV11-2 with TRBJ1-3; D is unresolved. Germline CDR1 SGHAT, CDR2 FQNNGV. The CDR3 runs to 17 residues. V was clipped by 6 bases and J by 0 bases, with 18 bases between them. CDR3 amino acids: CASRQWGRGNSGNTIYF. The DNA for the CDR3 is TGTGCCAGCAGACAGTGGGGTCGGGGAAACTCTGGAAACACCATATATTTT.

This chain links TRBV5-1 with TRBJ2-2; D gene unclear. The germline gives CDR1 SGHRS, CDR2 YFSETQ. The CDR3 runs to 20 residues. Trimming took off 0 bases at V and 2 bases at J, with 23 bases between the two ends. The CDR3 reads CASSLARNFQNDQNTGELFF. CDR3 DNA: TGCGCCAGCAGCTTGGCCCGGAACTTCCAAAACGACCAAAACACCGGGGAGCTGTTTTTT.

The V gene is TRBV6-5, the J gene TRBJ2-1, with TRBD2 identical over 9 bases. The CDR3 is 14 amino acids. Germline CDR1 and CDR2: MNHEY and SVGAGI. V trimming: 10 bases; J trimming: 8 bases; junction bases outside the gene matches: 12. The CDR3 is CATSGGRASDEQFF. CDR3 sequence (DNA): TGTGCCACTAGCGGCGGGAGGGCAAGTGATGAGCAGTTCTTC.

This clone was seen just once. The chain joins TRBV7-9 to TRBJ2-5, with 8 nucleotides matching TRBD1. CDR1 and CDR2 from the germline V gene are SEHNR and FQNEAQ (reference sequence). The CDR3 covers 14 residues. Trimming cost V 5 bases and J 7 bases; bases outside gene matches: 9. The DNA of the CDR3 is TGTGCCAGCAGCCCGGACAGGGCAGAGGGGACCCAGTACTTC. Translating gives CASSPDRAEGTQYF.

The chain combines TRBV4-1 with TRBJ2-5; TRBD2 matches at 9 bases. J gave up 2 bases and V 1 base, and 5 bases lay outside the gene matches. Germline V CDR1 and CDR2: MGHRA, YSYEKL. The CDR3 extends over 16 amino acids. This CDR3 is CASSQGSSGAQETQYF. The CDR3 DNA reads TGCGCCAGCAGCCAAGGTTCTAGCGGGGCGCAAGAGACCCAGTACTTC.

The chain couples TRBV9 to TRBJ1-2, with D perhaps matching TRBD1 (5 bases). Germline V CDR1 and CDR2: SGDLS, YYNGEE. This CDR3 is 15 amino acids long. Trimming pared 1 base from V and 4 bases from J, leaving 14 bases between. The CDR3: CASSVQGVGTYGYTF. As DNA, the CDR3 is TGTGCCAGCAGCGTACAAGGGGTGGGGACCTATGGCTACACCTTC. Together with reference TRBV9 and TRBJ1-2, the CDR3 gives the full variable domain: DSGVTQTPKHLITATGQRVTLRCSPRSGDLSVYWYQQSLDQGLQFLIQYYNGEERAKGNILERFSAQQFPDLHSELNLSSLELGDSALYFCASSVQGVGTYGYTFGSGTRLTVV.

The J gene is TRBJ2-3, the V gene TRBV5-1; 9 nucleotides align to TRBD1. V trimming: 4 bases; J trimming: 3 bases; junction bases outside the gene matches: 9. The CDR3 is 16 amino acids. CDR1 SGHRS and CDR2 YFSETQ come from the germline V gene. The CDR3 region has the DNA TGCGCCAGCAGCATAGGGGACAGGGCAGGTACAGATACGCAGTATTTT. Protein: CASSIGDRAGTDTQYF.

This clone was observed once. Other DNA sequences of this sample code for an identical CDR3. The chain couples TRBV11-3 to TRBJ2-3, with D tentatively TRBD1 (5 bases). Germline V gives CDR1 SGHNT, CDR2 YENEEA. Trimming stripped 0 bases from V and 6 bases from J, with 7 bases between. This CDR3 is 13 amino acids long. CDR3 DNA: TGTGCCAGCAGCTTAGATAGGGGTGATACGCAGTATTTT. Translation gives CASSLDRGDTQYF.

In nucleotides, the CDR3 is TGTGCCAGCAGCTTCGGATCTCGAGAGACCCAGTACTTC. It encodes CASSFGSRETQYF. The rearrangement joins TRBV11-2 to TRBJ2-5; the D is unclear. There are 13 residues in the CDR3. Germline values: CDR1 SGHAT, CDR2 FQNNGV. V was trimmed by 3 bases and J by 4 bases, leaving 9 bases between them. Full variable domain (remainder filled in from reference TRBV11-2 and TRBJ2-5): EAGVAQSPRYKIIEKRQSVAFWCNPISGHATLYWYQQILGQGPKLLIQFQNNGVVDDSQLPKDRFSAERLKGVDSTLKIQPAKLEDSAVYLCASSFGSRETQYFGPGTRLLVL.

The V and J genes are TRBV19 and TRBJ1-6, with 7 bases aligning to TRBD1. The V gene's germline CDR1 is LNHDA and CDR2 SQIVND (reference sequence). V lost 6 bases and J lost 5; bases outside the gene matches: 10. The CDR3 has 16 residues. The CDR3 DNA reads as TGTGCCAGTAGGCTACAGGGACAGATAGATAATTCACCCCTCCACTTT. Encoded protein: CASRLQGQIDNSPLHF.

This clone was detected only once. In nucleotides, the CDR3 is TGTGCCAGCAGCTTAGGGACAGGGGGCTTGAGCAATCAGCCCCAGCATTTT. Protein product: CASSLGTGGLSNQPQHF. The J gene is TRBJ1-5, the V gene TRBV7-2, with 11 bases that match TRBD1. The CDR3 runs 17 residues. J was trimmed by 1 base and V by 1 base; bases with no gene match: 3. Germline loops: CDR1 SGHTA, CDR2 FQGNSA.

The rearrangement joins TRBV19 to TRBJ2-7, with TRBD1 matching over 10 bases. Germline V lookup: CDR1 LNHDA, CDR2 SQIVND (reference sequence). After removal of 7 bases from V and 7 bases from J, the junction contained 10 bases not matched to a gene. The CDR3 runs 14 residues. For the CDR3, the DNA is TGTGCCAGTACCCCCGGGACAGGGGTGAGGGAGCAGTACTTC. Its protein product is CASTPGTGVREQYF. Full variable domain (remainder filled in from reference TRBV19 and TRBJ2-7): DGGITQSPKYLFRKEGQNVTLSCEQNLNHDAMYWYRQDPGQGLRLIYYSQIVNDFQKGDIAEGYSVSREKKESFPLTVTSAQKNPTAFYLCASTPGTGVREQYFGPGTRLTVT.

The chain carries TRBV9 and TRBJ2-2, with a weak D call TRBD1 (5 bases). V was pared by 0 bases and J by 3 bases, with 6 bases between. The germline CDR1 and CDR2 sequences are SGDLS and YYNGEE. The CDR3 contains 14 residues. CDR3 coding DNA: TGTGCCAGCAGCGTAGGACAGTACACCGGGGAGCTGTTTTTT. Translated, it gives CASSVGQYTGELFF.

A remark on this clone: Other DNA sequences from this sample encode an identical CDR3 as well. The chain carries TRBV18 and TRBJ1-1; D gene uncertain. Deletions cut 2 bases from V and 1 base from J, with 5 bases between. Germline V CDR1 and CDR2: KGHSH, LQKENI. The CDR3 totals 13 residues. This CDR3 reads CASSPSQNTEAFF. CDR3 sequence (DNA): TGTGCCAGCTCACCATCCCAGAACACTGAAGCTTTCTTT.